The clone carrying this T cell receptor (beta chain) was detected ten times or more. What it recognizes is unknown. This sample stems from a study of regulatory T cells in long-lasting Graves disease. Study as a whole: Newly diagnosed Graves' patients had taken antithyroid drugs under 3 months.

Described time point: newly diagnosed GD, antithyroid drugs for less than 3 months. Isolated PBMC RNA provided the starting material for the TCR library. Arm-PCR of CDR3 regions and iRepertoire HTBI primers were used to build TCR beta libraries. One entry per CDR3 protein results from TCRdb running MiXCR on the multiplex PCR reads. The sample yields about 380,000 distinct CDR3 sequences, around 15% seen once. Study conclusions and caveats: Persistent Graves' patients had lower TCR diversity than newly diagnosed ones. Clonotypes that were public and shared totalled 2,500 to 3,500 in persistent patients versus about 1,000 in new patients. Thyroid tissue was not sampled; only peripheral blood was.

V was shortened by 0 bases and J by 2 bases, with 5 bases between the two germline ends. CDR3 size: 13 residues. CDR1 is KGHSH and CDR2 is LQKENI in the germline V gene. The sequencing here drew on peripheral blood mononuclear cells (PBMCs), taken at new diagnosis, from a patient treated with antithyroid drugs. This chain connects TRBV18 to TRBJ2-7; D is unclear. This TCR was recovered from a female donor with Graves disease. The CDR3 region has the DNA TGTGCCAGCTCACCACCGTCCCCCTACGAGCAGTACTTC. This codes for CASSPPSPYEQYF.